The TCR beta chain under discussion was sequenced for a study of somatic mutations in cytotoxic T cells in rheumatoid arthritis (dated by TCRdb to between 2016 and 2019). Broadly, across the study: Peripheral blood (about 28 ml EDTA) was collected from patients immediately after diagnosis and before any treatment began. The study asked whether expanded CD8+ T-cell clones in newly diagnosed, untreated rheumatoid arthritis carry somatic mutations, and used TCRB deep sequencing to characterize clonality. Patient and control groups had essentially identical median ages. For roughly 61 rheumatoid arthritis patients and 20 healthy controls, TCRB deep sequencing was carried out. Sorted V beta1+ cells also underwent TCRB sequencing, and some V beta antibody-stained T-cell populations were flow-sorted at nearly 100% purity on a FACSAria II or Sony SH800.

The immunoSEQ assay was applied to genomic DNA for TCRB CDR3 sequencing. The source study handled its data this way. Published virus-specific TCRB sequences were compared with patient CD8+ clones larger than 1%, and only a few matches were found. The analyses included only productive TCRB rearrangements. Clonality was calculated as a Shannon entropy-based productive clonality index, and a clone was defined by a unique TCRB CDR3 sequence. Repertoire overlap between two samples was calculated from the template counts of each clone relative to total templates per sample. A correlation with a Spearman r of 0.61 was found between V-gene usage by flow cytometry and V-gene usage by TCRB sequencing. The clones in this table, taken by TCRdb from immuneACCESS, are in-frame only. Not every clone is retained; where verified, under half of the shortfall comes from an unresolved V gene, and the cause of the rest is unknown. V and J calls and clone size are given by that table; D and trimming were obtained from the DNA. This sample has 25,000 to 30,000 clones in its table, and approximately 86% of those were observed once. The ten largest clones represent over 7.5% of the sample.

General conclusions and limits of the study: In patients, CD8+ clonality rose with age (Spearman r of about 0.53), which was not the case in healthy controls. In about an eighth of the roughly 65 patients the largest CD8+ clone exceeded 20% of CD8+ cells, and several identical CD8+ TCRB sequences were shared between blood and synovial fluid. CD8+ T-cell clonality in rheumatoid arthritis patients was not significantly different from that in age-matched healthy controls. No adjustment for multiple comparisons was made for the slight TRBV07 underrepresentation in patients. It was unknown which antigens the expanded CD8+ clones targeted, and their absence from virus-specific databases did not exclude viral specificity.

Positive magnetic bead selection on an AutoMACS was used to isolate CD4+ and CD8+ cells, with flow cytometry used to check purity. Clonal expansions were first screened by flow cytometry with a TCR V beta antibody panel, then characterized by TCRB deep sequencing of sorted CD8+ fractions. Peripheral blood mononuclear cells were obtained using density gradient separation with Ficoll-Paque PLUS. Nucleospin Tissue or Tissue XS kits were used to extract DNA from CD4-enriched, CD8-enriched or PBMC samples, and a Qubit 2.0 fluorometer was used for quantification. About this clone: Its antigen is not yet known. Per-base qualities were not stored, and no clone one base away is much larger.

The CDR3 spans 16 residues, from the cysteine through the phenylalanine. The kept DNA is CDR3 alone, 48 bases in frame from the first base. The V end gives up 4 bases and the J end 5 bases, leaving 11 bases in the junction not matched to a gene. In the germline V gene, CDR1 corresponds to MGHRA and CDR2 to YSYEKL. The origin of this receptor is an adult with rheumatoid arthritis. Sequencing used CD8+ T cells sorted from blood. The sequence is built from TRBV4-1 and TRBJ2-5, with 9 middle bases fitting TRBD1. Here is the DNA: TGCGCCAGCAGCCGGATGGAAACAGGGGGCGACGAGACCCAGTACTTC. This gives the protein CASSRMETGGDETQYF.